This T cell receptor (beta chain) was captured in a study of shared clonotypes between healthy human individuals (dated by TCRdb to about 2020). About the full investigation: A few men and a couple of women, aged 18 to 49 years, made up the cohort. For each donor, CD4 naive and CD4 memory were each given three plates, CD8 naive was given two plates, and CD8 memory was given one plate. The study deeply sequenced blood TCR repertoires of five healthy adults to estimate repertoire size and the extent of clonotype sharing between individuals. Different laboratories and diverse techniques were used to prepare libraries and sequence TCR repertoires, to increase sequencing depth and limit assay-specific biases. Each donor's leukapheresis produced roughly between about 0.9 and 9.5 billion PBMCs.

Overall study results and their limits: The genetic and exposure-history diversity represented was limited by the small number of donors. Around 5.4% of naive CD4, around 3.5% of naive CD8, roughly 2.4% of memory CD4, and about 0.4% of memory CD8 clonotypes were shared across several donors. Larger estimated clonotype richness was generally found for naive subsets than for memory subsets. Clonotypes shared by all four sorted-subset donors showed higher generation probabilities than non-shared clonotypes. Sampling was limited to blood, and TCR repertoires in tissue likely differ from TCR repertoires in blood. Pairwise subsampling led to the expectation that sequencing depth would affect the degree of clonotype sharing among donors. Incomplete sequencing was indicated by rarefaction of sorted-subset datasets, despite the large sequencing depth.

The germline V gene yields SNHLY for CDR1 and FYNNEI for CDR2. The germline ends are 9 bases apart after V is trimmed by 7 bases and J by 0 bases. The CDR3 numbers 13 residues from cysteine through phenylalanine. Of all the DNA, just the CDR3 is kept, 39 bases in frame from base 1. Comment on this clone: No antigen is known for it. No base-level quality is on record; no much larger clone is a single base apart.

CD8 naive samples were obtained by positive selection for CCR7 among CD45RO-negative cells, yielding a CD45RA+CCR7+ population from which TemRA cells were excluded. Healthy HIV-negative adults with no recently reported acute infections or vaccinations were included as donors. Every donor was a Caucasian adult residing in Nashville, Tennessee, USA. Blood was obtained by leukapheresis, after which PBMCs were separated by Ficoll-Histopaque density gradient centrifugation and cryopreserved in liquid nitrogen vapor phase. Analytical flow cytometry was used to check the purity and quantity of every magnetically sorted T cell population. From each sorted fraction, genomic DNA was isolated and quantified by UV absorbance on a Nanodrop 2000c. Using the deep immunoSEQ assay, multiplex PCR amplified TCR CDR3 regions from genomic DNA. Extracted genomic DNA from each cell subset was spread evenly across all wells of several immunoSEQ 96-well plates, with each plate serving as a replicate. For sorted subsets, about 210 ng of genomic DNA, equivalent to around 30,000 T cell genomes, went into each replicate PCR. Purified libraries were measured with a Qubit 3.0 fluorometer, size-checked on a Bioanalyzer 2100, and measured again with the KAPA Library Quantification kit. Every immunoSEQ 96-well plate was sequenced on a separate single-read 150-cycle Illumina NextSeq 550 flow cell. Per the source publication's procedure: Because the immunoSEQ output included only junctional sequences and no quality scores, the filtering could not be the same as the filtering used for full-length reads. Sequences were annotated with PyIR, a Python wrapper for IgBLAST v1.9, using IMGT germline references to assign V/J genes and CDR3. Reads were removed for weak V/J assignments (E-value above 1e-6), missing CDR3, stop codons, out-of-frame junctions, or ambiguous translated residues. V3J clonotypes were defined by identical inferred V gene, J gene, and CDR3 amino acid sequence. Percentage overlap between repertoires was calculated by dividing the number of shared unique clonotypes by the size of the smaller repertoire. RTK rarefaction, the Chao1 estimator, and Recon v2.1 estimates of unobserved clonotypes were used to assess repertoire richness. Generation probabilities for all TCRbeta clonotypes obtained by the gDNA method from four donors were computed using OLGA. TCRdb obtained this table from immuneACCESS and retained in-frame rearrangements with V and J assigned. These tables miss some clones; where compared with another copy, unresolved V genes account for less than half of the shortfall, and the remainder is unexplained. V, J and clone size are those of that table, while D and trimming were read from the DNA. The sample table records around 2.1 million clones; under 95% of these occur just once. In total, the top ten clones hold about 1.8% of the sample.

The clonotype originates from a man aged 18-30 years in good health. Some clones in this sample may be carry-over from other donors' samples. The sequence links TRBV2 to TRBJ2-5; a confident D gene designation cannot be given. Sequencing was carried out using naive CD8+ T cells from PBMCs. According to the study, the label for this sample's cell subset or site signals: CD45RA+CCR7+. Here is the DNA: TGTGCCAGCATAGAATGGGACCAAGAGACCCAGTACTTC. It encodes CASIEWDQETQYF.